This T cell receptor beta chain comes out of a study of blood T cells in healthy people across ages. Ten or more counts support this clonotype. Antigen unknown. Study-level results: Higher diversity, along with more naive CD4+ cells, distinguished long-lived donors from aged donors. Bulk PBMC profiling left naive and antigen-experienced comparisons inconclusive.

Per-sample PBMC isolation yielded at least 7 million cells. Germline CDR1 is SQVTM and CDR2 is ANQGSEA. The CDR3 length is 15 residues. V lost 2 bases, J lost 6 bases, and 17 bases lay in between. A second PCR of 7 to 11 cycles used a sample-barcoded 5' primer and a J-beta primer mix. TCRdb redid the calling of the 5' RACE reads with MiXCR, one entry per CDR3 protein. The profile shows 650,000 to 950,000 distinct CDR3 sequences, around two fifths of them singletons. The source is a man in his 60s in good health. The V and J genes are TRBV29-1 and TRBJ2-1; D perhaps matches TRBD2 (5 bases). Sequencing used blood. The CDR3 here is CSVEFEGVSGNEQFF. As DNA, the CDR3 is TGCAGCGTTGAATTTGAGGGCGTTAGTGGCAATGAGCAGTTCTTC.